Listed here are 18 T cell receptor beta chains from one sample, sequenced in a study of blood T cell repertoires in COVID-19. The assay was immunoSEQ multiplex PCR, and TCRdb's table has in-frame clones only and misses some. The data show approximately 20,000 clones, with 86% seen just once and roughly 17% held by the top ten. Sequenced input: peripheral blood. Receptor source: a man in his 70s with acute or convalescent COVID-19.

This chain connects TRBV2 to TRBJ1-4, with D tentatively TRBD1 (6 bases). Trimming left V 1 base short and J 3 bases short, with 18 bases between. The germline gives CDR1 SNHLY, CDR2 FYNNEI. The CDR3 sequence is 18 residues long. For the CDR3, the DNA is TGTGCCAGCAGTGAAGGGCCCGTTATAGACAGGCCTAATGAAAAACTGTTTTTT. It codes for CASSEGPVIDRPNEKLFF.

The chain carries TRBV4-2 and TRBJ2-7; D gene ambiguous. Trimming removed 0 bases from V and 5 bases from J, with 14 bases in between. CDR3 length: 15 amino acids. CDR1 is LGHNA, CDR2 YNFKEQ, per germline. This chain's CDR3 is CASSQDRLSFHEQYF. CDR3 sequence (DNA): TGTGCCAGCAGCCAAGATCGATTGAGTTTCCACGAGCAGTACTTC.

This chain links TRBV18 with TRBJ2-1; weak D call: TRBD1 (7 bases). The length of the CDR3 is 15 residues. Trimming stripped 3 bases from V and 0 bases from J, with 9 bases between. CDR1 and CDR2 (germline): KGHSH, LQKENI. This CDR3 is CASSPQGGSYNEQFF. In DNA form, the CDR3 reads TGTGCCAGCTCACCCCAGGGGGGCTCCTACAATGAGCAGTTCTTC.

The chain couples TRBV7-9 to TRBJ1-2, with no clear D. V was shortened by 1 base and J by 1 base, with 7 bases between the two germline ends. This CDR3 region has 14 residues. Germline values: CDR1 SEHNR, CDR2 FQNEAQ (reference sequence). The CDR3 here is CASSLGGDNYGYTF. DNA of the CDR3: TGTGCCAGCAGCTTAGGCGGCGATAACTATGGCTACACCTTC.

The gene calls are TRBV4-1 and TRBJ2-5, with no clear D. Germline assignment: CDR1 MGHRA and CDR2 YSYEKL. This CDR3 spans 13 amino acids. V lost 0 bases and J lost 5, with 7 bases in between. The CDR3 DNA reads TGCGCCAGCAGCCAAGATTTCCGGGAGACCCAGTACTTC. This gives the protein CASSQDFRETQYF.

This clone is a singleton in its sample. The chain has TRBV5-6 and TRBJ2-1; 10 bases are a match to TRBD2. Germline V lookup: CDR1 SGHDT, CDR2 YYEEEE. Unmatched junction bases numbered 3, after V lost 1 base and J lost 5 bases. The length of the CDR3 is 15 residues. The CDR3 DNA follows: TGTGCCAGCAGCTTGCTAGCGGGAGAACACAATGAGCAGTTCTTC. Encoded protein: CASSLLAGEHNEQFF.

The chain employs TRBV7-3 and TRBJ2-2; D possibly corresponds to TRBD1 (6 bases). Germline CDR1 is SGHTA and CDR2 is FQGTGA. The CDR3 is made up of 13 amino acids. Trimming took off 5 bases at V and 7 bases at J, with 11 bases between the two ends. CDR3 in DNA: TGTGCCAGCAGCCCTTTAGGGGGCGGGGAGCTGTTTTTT. Protein: CASSPLGGGELFF.

The chain is built from TRBV15 and TRBJ2-3; no clear D. The germline V and J ends were trimmed by 0 bases and 1 base, with 8 bases remaining between them. The CDR3 contains 15 residues. Germline CDR1 reads LNHNV; CDR2 reads YYDKDF (reference sequence). The CDR3 spells CATSRDAAGTDTQYF. Here the CDR3 DNA reads TGTGCCACCAGCAGAGATGCGGCAGGCACAGATACGCAGTATTTT.

The chain uses TRBV29-1 and TRBJ1-2; 7 nucleotides match TRBD1. The V and J ends lost 7 bases and 0 bases, in that order; junction bases with no gene match: 5. CDR1 is SQVTM, CDR2 ANQGSEA, per germline. The CDR3 loop spans 13 amino acids. This chain's CDR3 is CSAPDRANYGYTF. The CDR3 DNA follows: TGCAGCGCCCCTGACAGGGCTAACTATGGCTACACCTTC.

This sequence joins TRBV25-1 and TRBJ2-3; 8 bases line up with TRBD1. Germline CDR1 and CDR2: MGHDK and SYGVNS. J lost 4 bases, V lost 10 bases, and 7 bases had no gene match. The CDR3 has 13 amino acids. CDR3 residues: CATKDRGADTQYF. The CDR3 DNA follows: TGTGCCACCAAAGACAGGGGCGCAGATACGCAGTATTTT.

This clone came up a few times. This rearrangement joins TRBV9 to TRBJ2-1; no firm D call. The CDR3 covers 14 residues. CDR1 is SGDLS and CDR2 is YYNGEE in the germline V gene. Trimming left V 0 bases short and J 4 bases short, with 8 bases between. This CDR3 reads CASSVVAEYNEQFF. CDR3 sequence (DNA): TGTGCCAGCAGCGTAGTGGCGGAGTACAATGAGCAGTTCTTC.

The genes are TRBV9 and TRBJ1-6; D perhaps matches TRBD1 (5 bases). This CDR3 is built from 14 residues. Between the trimmed V and J ends, which lost 4 bases and 10 bases, there was a span of 15 bases. In germline, CDR1 is SGDLS, CDR2 YYNGEE. CDR3 sequence (DNA): TGTGCCAGCAGCCTCAGGGACCGGGGGTCACCCCTCCACTTT. The encoded protein is CASSLRDRGSPLHF.

The chain links TRBV19 to TRBJ1-5, with TRBD1 identical over 9 bases. J was trimmed by 0 bases and V by 2 bases; bases with no gene match: 2. CDR1 and CDR2 from the germline V gene are LNHDA and SQIVND (reference sequence). The CDR3 loop spans 16 amino acids. CDR3 bases: TGTGCCAGTAGTATAAGGGGACAGGGTAGCAATCAGCCCCAGCATTTT. Amino acids: CASSIRGQGSNQPQHF.

This rearrangement joins TRBV20-1 to TRBJ1-2; D remains ambiguous. Germline CDR1 and CDR2: DFQATT and SNEGSKA (reference sequence). V lost 3 bases to trimming and J lost 3 bases, with 8 bases between them. This CDR3 region has 12 residues. CDR3: CSASVRDYGYTF. CDR3 coding DNA: TGCAGTGCTAGTGTCCGCGACTATGGCTACACCTTC.

This chain joins TRBV7-3 and TRBJ1-1; no clear D gene. CDR3 length: 13 residues. Germline lookup yields CDR1 SGHTA and CDR2 FQGTGA. V lost 3 bases and J 5 bases, leaving 10 bases between the germline ends. The chain's CDR3 is CASSFPGTTEAFF. The CDR3 DNA is TGTGCCAGCAGCTTTCCAGGTACGACTGAAGCTTTCTTT.

The genes are TRBV19 and TRBJ2-5; maybe TRBD1 (6 bases). The V gene's germline CDR1 is LNHDA and CDR2 SQIVND (reference sequence). CDR3 size: 14 residues. V shed 6 bases and J shed 4 bases, with 15 bases lying between them. CDR3 bases: TGTGCCAGTAGCGCGGACAGAACCCGAGAGACCCAGTACTTC. Protein: CASSADRTRETQYF. Filled out from reference TRBV19 and TRBJ2-5, the complete variable domain reads DGGITQSPKYLFRKEGQNVTLSCEQNLNHDAMYWYRQDPGQGLRLIYYSQIVNDFQKGDIAEGYSVSREKKESFPLTVTSAQKNPTAFYLCASSADRTRETQYFGPGTRLLVL.

This clone is a singleton in its sample. The chain has TRBV7-2 and TRBJ1-5, with D perhaps matching TRBD1 (6 bases). The CDR3 sequence is 14 residues long. Looked up from germline, CDR1 is SGHTA and CDR2 is FQGNSA. V was trimmed by 5 bases and J by 6 bases, leaving 14 bases between them. This chain's CDR3 is CASSVDRLSQPQHF. The CDR3 DNA sequence: TGTGCCAGCAGCGTAGACAGGTTAAGTCAGCCCCAGCATTTT.

The chain couples TRBV5-4 to TRBJ2-2; 12 bases match TRBD2. The V and J ends lost 2 bases and 4 bases, in that order; junction bases with no gene match: 9. CDR1 and CDR2 (germline): SGHNT, YYREEE (reference sequence). This CDR3 region has 18 residues. This CDR3 reads CASSFRTSGAHITGELFF. The DNA for the CDR3 is TGTGCCAGCAGCTTTAGGACTAGCGGGGCTCATATCACCGGGGAGCTGTTTTTT.